Listed here are 10 T cell receptor beta chains from one sample, sequenced in a study of OX40 agonist ivuxolimab in advanced cancers. TCRdb's copy holds only in-frame clones and misses some; the assay was immunoSEQ multiplex PCR. The table records approximately 41,000 clones, around 92% of them present only once. The starting material was CD4+ or CD8+ T cells sorted from blood, obtained in a trial of the OX40 agonist ivuxolimab. These receptors originate from an adult with an advanced solid tumor such as melanoma, head and neck, liver or kidney cancer.

The chain joins TRBV30 to TRBJ2-5, with unresolved D. CDR1 is GTSNPN, CDR2 SVGIG, per germline (reference sequence). The V end was cut by 2 bases, the J end by 1 base, with 8 bases between. This CDR3 is 13 amino acids long. The CDR3 DNA sequence: TGTGCCTGGAGTAGACTTTTCCAAGAGACCCAGTACTTC. It translates to CAWSRLFQETQYF.

The chain has TRBV5-4 and TRBJ2-7; D may correspond to TRBD1 or TRBD2 (5 bases each). Germline V gives CDR1 SGHNT, CDR2 YYREEE (reference sequence). V shed 4 bases and J shed 2 bases, with 16 bases lying between them. The CDR3 has 15 amino acids. This CDR3 reads CASSPPGTGTYEQYF. CDR3 nucleotides: TGTGCCAGCAGCCCACCTGGGACGGGGACCTACGAGCAGTACTTC.

The rearrangement links TRBV5-4 to TRBJ2-5, with D possibly matching TRBD2 (7 bases). V dropped 6 bases and J dropped 4 bases, with 19 bases sitting between them. The CDR3 sequence is 15 residues long. Germline V gene data show CDR1 as SGHNT and CDR2 as YYREEE (reference sequence). CDR3 amino acids: CASTMAGASRETQYF. The DNA of the CDR3 is TGTGCCAGCACCATGGCGGGGGCTAGTAGAGAGACCCAGTACTTC.

This chain connects TRBV11-3 to TRBJ2-6; a weak D match, TRBD1 (5 bases). Germline values: CDR1 SGHNT, CDR2 YENEEA. Trimming stripped 2 bases from V and 2 bases from J, with 7 bases between. The CDR3 is made up of 15 amino acids. CDR3: CASSLRGTGANVLTF. DNA for the CDR3: TGTGCCAGCAGCTTAAGGGGTACTGGGGCCAACGTCCTGACTTTC.

The V call is TRBV6-1, the J call TRBJ1-1; D gene ambiguous. The CDR3 length is 14 residues. From germline, CDR1 is MNHNS and CDR2 SASEGT. Trimming took off 5 bases at V and 1 base at J, with 11 bases between the two ends. CDR3 in amino acids: CASSFVQRNTEAFF. DNA of the CDR3: TGTGCCAGCAGTTTCGTACAGAGGAACACTGAAGCTTTCTTT.

The chain has TRBV11-3 and TRBJ2-5; 8 positions match TRBD2. The CDR3 is made up of 15 amino acids. With 5 bases clipped from V and 5 bases from J, the junction kept 10 bases outside the gene matches. Germline assignment: CDR1 SGHNT and CDR2 YENEEA. The CDR3 nucleotides read TGTGCCAGCAGCACGATGGGACTAGTAGGGGAGACCCAGTACTTC. Translation gives CASSTMGLVGETQYF.

V is TRBV6-1 and J is TRBJ2-5; 9 nucleotides align to TRBD1. V trimming: 6 bases; J trimming: 4 bases; junction bases outside the gene matches: 9. This CDR3 spans 15 amino acids. CDR1 is MNHNS and CDR2 is SASEGT in the germline V gene. CDR3 loop: CASRTGGPFRETQYF. The CDR3 nucleotides read TGTGCCAGCAGAACAGGGGGCCCCTTTCGAGAGACCCAGTACTTC.

The V call is TRBV27, the J call TRBJ2-6; no clear D. The germline V gene encodes CDR1 MNHEY and CDR2 SMNVEV (reference sequence). The CDR3 is made up of 13 amino acids. The V end was cut by 6 bases, the J end by 0 bases, with 3 bases between. This CDR3 is CASRHSGANVLTF. Here the CDR3 DNA reads TGTGCCAGCAGGCACTCTGGGGCCAACGTCCTGACTTTC.

The CDR3 loop reads CASSLGASYEKLFF. For the CDR3, the DNA is TGTGCCAGCAGCTTGGGCGCAAGTTATGAAAAACTGTTTTTT. The V and J genes are TRBV5-5 and TRBJ1-4; D is ambiguous. This CDR3 region has 14 residues. Looked up from germline, CDR1 is SGHKS and CDR2 is YYEKEE (reference sequence). Trimming stripped 0 bases from V and 6 bases from J, with 9 bases between.

The chain uses TRBV5-8 and TRBJ1-3; possibly TRBD1 for D (5 bases). The CDR3 spans 15 residues. The germline V and J ends were trimmed by 1 base and 0 bases, with 8 bases remaining between them. CDR1 is SGHTS, CDR2 YDEGEE, per germline. In nucleotides, the CDR3 is TGTGCCAGCAGCTTGTTGGGGCTCTCTGGAAACACCATATATTTT. Amino acid sequence: CASSLLGLSGNTIYF.